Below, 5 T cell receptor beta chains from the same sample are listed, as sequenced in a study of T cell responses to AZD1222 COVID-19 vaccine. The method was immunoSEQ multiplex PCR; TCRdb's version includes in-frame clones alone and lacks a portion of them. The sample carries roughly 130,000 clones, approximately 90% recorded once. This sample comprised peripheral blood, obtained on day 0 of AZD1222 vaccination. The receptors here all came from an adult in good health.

The CDR3 protein is CASSYRSGANVLTF. The CDR3 DNA is TGTGCCAGCAGCTACAGGTCCGGGGCCAACGTCCTGACTTTC. The chain recombines TRBV13 with TRBJ2-6; a possible D gene is TRBD1 (5 bases). CDR1 is PRHDT, CDR2 FYEKMQ, per germline (reference sequence). The CDR3 covers 14 residues. V lost 4 bases to trimming and J lost 4 bases, with 8 bases between them.

CDR3 sequence reads: CSASDRSSGNTIYF. CDR3 coding DNA: TGCAGTGCTAGTGACAGGAGCTCTGGAAACACCATATATTTT. The chain recombines TRBV20-1 with TRBJ1-3, with D possibly being TRBD1 (6 bases). Per germline, CDR1 DFQATT and CDR2 SNEGSKA (reference sequence). The ends were cut back, 3 bases at V and 0 bases at J, with 9 bases in the middle. The CDR3 sequence is 14 residues long.

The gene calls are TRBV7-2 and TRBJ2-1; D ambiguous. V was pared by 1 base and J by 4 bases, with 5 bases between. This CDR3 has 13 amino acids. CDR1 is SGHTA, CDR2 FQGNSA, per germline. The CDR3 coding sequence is TGTGCCAGCAGCTTAGTATCGTACAATGAGCAGTTCTTC. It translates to CASSLVSYNEQFF.

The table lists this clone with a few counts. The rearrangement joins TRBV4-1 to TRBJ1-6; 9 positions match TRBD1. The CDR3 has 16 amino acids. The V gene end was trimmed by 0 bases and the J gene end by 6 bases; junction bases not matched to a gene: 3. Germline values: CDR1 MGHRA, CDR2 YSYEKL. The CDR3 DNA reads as TGCGCCAGCAGCCAAGAACAGGGGGCAACTAATTCACCCCTCCACTTT. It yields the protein CASSQEQGATNSPLHF.

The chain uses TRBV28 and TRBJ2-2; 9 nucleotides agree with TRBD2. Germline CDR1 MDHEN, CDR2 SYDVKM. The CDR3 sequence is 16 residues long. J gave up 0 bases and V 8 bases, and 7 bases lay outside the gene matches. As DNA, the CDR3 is TGTGCCAGCCCGCCTAGCGGGACCTCGAACACCGGGGAGCTGTTTTTT. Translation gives CASPPSGTSNTGELFF.